These 8 T cell receptor beta chains were all obtained from the same sample, sequenced in a study of response to subunit inactivated influenza vaccine. TCRdb reprocessed the RT-PCR reads via MiXCR and lists one record per CDR3 protein. The sample holds roughly 570,000 distinct CDR3 sequences, around 13% seen once. The material sequenced was PBMCs from blood, taken about 11 days after vaccination. The receptors come from a man aged 50-60 years who received an inactivated influenza vaccine.

This clonotype showed up just a few times. This chain uses TRBV11-2 with TRBJ2-1, with TRBD2 identical over 11 bases. The CDR3 runs to 18 residues. CDR1 is SGHAT, CDR2 FQNNGV, per germline. V dropped 1 base and J dropped 3; count of bases not matched to a gene: 8. In nucleotides, the CDR3 is TGTGCCAGCAGCTTAGGTCCCGTAGCGGGAGGGGGCTACAATGAGCAGTTCTTC. Its protein product is CASSLGPVAGGGYNEQFF. Together with reference TRBV11-2 and TRBJ2-1, the CDR3 gives the full variable domain: EAGVAQSPRYKIIEKRQSVAFWCNPISGHATLYWYQQILGQGPKLLIQFQNNGVVDDSQLPKDRFSAERLKGVDSTLKIQPAKLEDSAVYLCASSLGPVAGGGYNEQFFGPGTRLTVL.

J is TRBJ2-3 and V is TRBV4-2; D is possibly TRBD1 (5 bases). CDR1 and CDR2 (germline): LGHNA, YNFKEQ. The V end was cut by 0 bases, the J end by 2 bases, with 6 bases between. The CDR3 extends over 14 amino acids. The CDR3, as DNA: TGTGCCAGCAGCCAAGACAGGGACACAGATACGCAGTATTTT. Translating gives CASSQDRDTDTQYF.

The chain's CDR3 is CASTTQFGQPQHF. CDR3 nucleotide sequence: TGTGCCAGCACTACCCAGTTCGGTCAGCCCCAGCATTTT. The chain links TRBV28 to TRBJ1-5; the D is unclear. The CDR3 spans 13 residues. The germline V and J ends were trimmed by 7 bases and 6 bases, with 13 bases remaining between them. Germline V gives CDR1 MDHEN, CDR2 SYDVKM.

The chain joins TRBV6-2 or TRBV6-3 to TRBJ1-2; no clear D. Germline assignment: CDR1 MNHEY and CDR2 SVGEGT. With 6 bases removed from V and 5 bases from J, the gap between germline ends came to 22 bases. This CDR3 comprises 16 residues. In DNA form, the CDR3 reads TGTGCCAGCAGCCAGACCGGGGTCAGCCCGGGATATGGCTACACCTTC. The encoded protein is CASSQTGVSPGYGYTF.

There are a few counts of this clonotype. This sequence joins TRBV20-1 and TRBJ2-2; 11 bases line up with TRBD2. CDR1 DFQATT and CDR2 SNEGSKA come from the germline V gene (reference sequence). V shed 3 bases and J 6 bases; nucleotides not matched to a gene: 9. This CDR3 is 16 amino acids long. As DNA, the CDR3 is TGCAGTGCTAGGGACTTTAGCGGGAGGGCCCCCGGGGAGCTGTTTTTT. Translated: CSARDFSGRAPGELFF.

V usage is TRBV29-1 and J usage is TRBJ2-3, with 9 positions matching TRBD1. The J segment lost 3 bases and the V segment lost 7 bases, leaving 5 bases of the junction unmatched. The CDR3 runs to 13 residues. CDR1 is SQVTM, CDR2 ANQGSEA, per germline. CDR3 protein: CSGIGQGTDTQYF. The DNA for the CDR3 is TGCAGCGGTATTGGACAGGGGACAGATACGCAGTATTTT.

This clonotype has a handful of counts. The J gene is TRBJ1-4, the V gene TRBV11-2; D uncertain. Germline lookup yields CDR1 SGHAT and CDR2 FQNNGV. The length of the CDR3 is 15 residues. The V end lost 6 bases, the J end lost 2 bases, and 13 bases lay between the germline ends. CDR3: CASSLMGATNEKLFF. The CDR3 nucleotides are TGTGCCAGCAGTCTCATGGGAGCGACTAATGAAAAACTGTTTTTT.

In this sample, this clonotype turned up a few times. The chain combines TRBV5-1 with TRBJ2-5; D is possibly TRBD2 (6 bases). CDR3 length equals 14 residues. V lost 4 bases and J lost 5, with 15 bases in between. From germline, CDR1 is SGHRS and CDR2 YFSETQ. The CDR3 DNA is TGCGCCAGCAGCCCAGCGGGTGAGAGGGAGACCCAGTACTTC. It codes for CASSPAGERETQYF.